This TCR beta chain was found in a study of post-analysis software for immune sequencing data. Whole-study results and caveats: Diversity measured as normalized Chao1 was significantly lower in multiple sclerosis patients than in controls.

Points on this clonotype: Its antigen is not known.

Presence of unique molecular identifiers characterized the TCR beta cDNA libraries. TCRdb passed the PCR reads through MiXCR, listing each CDR3 protein once. The data show approximately 660,000 distinct CDR3 sequences, roughly three fifths seen once. The sample consisted of blood. The sequence came from a girl aged 2-10 years with multiple sclerosis.

The CDR3, as DNA: TGTGCCAGCTTACTGTGGAGGGAGGCGGGGGAGCAGTTCTTC. Its protein product is CASLLWREAGEQFF. V gene TRBV7-8 combines with J gene TRBJ2-1; D perhaps matches TRBD2 (6 bases). V gave up 8 bases and J gave up 10 bases, with 21 bases separating them. The germline V gene has CDR1 SGHVS and CDR2 FQNEAQ. This CDR3 has 14 amino acids.